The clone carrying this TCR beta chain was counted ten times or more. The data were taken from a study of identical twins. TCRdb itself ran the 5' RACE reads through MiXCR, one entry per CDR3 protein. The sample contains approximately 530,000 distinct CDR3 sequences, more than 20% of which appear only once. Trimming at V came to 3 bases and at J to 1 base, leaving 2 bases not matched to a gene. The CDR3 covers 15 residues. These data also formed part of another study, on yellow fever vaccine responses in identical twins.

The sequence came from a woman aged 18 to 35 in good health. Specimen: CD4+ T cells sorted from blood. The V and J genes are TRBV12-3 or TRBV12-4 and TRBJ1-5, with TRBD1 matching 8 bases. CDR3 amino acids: CASSLTGVSNQPQHF. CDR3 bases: TGTGCCAGCAGTTTGACAGGGGTGAGCAATCAGCCCCAGCATTTT.